This T cell receptor (beta chain) was obtained from a study of T cell responses to AZD1222 COVID-19 vaccine. TCRdb's table, derived via immunoSEQ multiplex PCR, lists solely in-frame clones and lacks some. The sample carries tens of thousands of clones, over 60% recorded once. On this clone itself: Its antigen is not known.

Findings and caveats of the study: Only a handful of AZD1222 recipients were seropositive at baseline.

The V segment lost 3 bases and the J segment 0 bases; nucleotides outside the gene matches: 2. The germline V gene has CDR1 DFQATT and CDR2 SNEGSKA (reference sequence). The CDR3 extends over 14 amino acids. This sequence originates from an adult in good health. The chain couples TRBV20-1 to TRBJ2-1; 7 positions agree with TRBD2. Source: peripheral blood, taken on day 0 of AZD1222 vaccination. The CDR3 is CSASQRDSYNEQFF. The CDR3 DNA follows: TGCAGTGCTAGTCAGCGGGACTCCTACAATGAGCAGTTCTTC.